Below, one T cell receptor (beta chain) is given with its context. The antigen it recognizes is unknown. No base qualities exist here, and no much larger clone lies one base off it. The study profiled bulk TCR beta-chain repertoires in matched peripheral blood, tumor and adjacent normal breast tissue taken from approximately 15 patients with early-stage breast cancer. Before surgery, whole blood (about 4.5-10 mL) was collected into EDTA tubes and processed within 2 hours. Ficoll-Paque centrifugation in SepMate-50 tubes was used to isolate peripheral blood mononuclear cells. For storage in liquid nitrogen, PBMCs were cryopreserved as aliquots of 2 to 4 million cells in about 90% FBS with 10% DMSO. Genomic DNA was extracted with the Qiagen AllPrep DNA/RNA Mini kit. From the cysteine through the phenylalanine, the CDR3 covers 13 amino acids. The entry retains the CDR3 DNA only, 39 bases that are in frame from base 1. The junction carries 8 bases between V and J, which are trimmed by 0 bases and 8 bases respectively. CDR1 and CDR2 are drawn from the germline V gene: SGDLS, YYNGEE.

The data are from a study of early stage breast cancer tumors (dated by TCRdb to about 2017). Study-wide context: Of the 15 to 20 invasive breast tumors, roughly eleven were found to be estrogen receptor-positive, progesterone receptor-positive and HER2-negative. A total of around 2.7 million templates, representing some 1 million unique clonotypes, were detected across all samples. On average, each sample had 9 to 10-fold read coverage. Most of the 12 ER+/PR+/HER2- tumors were invasive ductal carcinomas, while the other four were invasive lobular carcinomas. What the research found in general, with its limitations: Tumors showed approximately 2.5-fold higher T cell density and higher clonality than adjacent normal breast tissue. Bulk genomic DNA sequencing of unsorted cells missed chain pairing and functional markers such as CD4, CD8 and FOXP3. Enriched TCRB sequences shared across patients were found to be mostly commonly generated sequences that were unlikely to play an important role in the tumor microenvironment. Repertoires from blood resembled normal breast more closely than tumor, and using blood as a reference for each tissue separated tumor from normal in about 85% of the 16 patients. Analysis by tumor subtype was prevented by the small cohort size.

Every sample was amplified as two independent genomic DNA replicates, using 0.4 to 0.5 ug for blood and approximately 1.4 ug for tumor or normal breast. TCRB sequencing of genomic DNA was carried out with the ImmunoSeq Intro kit according to the manufacturer's instructions. Multiplex PCR was run for 25 to 35 cycles using proprietary primers and spike-in control sequences for absolute quantification. Single-end 150-bp reads were used to sequence an 87-bp fragment spanning the CDR3 plus the flanking V and J genes. Each lane of an Illumina MiSeq running version 3.0 chemistry carried seven multiplexed samples, with two replicates apiece. The study's own analysis went as follows. Raw data were processed by the vendor's proprietary pipeline, with both replicates merged into one result per sample. A clonotype was defined as productive rearrangements that share the same V-gene family, CDR3 amino acid sequence and J-gene segment. Clonality was calculated as 1 minus the normalized Shannon entropy (Pielou evenness) of TCRB abundances. T cell density was estimated by dividing total templates by the number of input cells inferred from the DNA input amount. Recon with default parameters was used to estimate total repertoire diversity and clonality. Clonotypes with over 0.1% abundance in tumor and at least 32-fold higher abundance in tumor than in normal breast were defined as tumor-enriched. The table was pulled from immuneACCESS by TCRdb, which kept in-frame rearrangements only. Such tables lose some clones; where checked, under half of the loss comes from unresolved V genes, and the rest has no known cause. V, J and clone size are taken as reported in that table, and D and trimming were inferred from the DNA itself. The sample table holds tens of thousands of clones, of which about 78% were seen once. In total, the top ten clones hold more than 5.5% of the sample.

The sequence is built from TRBV9 and TRBJ2-2; TRBD2 is perhaps the D gene, given 5 matching bases. This receptor was taken from a person in their fifties with breast cancer. Sequencing was performed on blood. The CDR3 amino acid sequence is: CASSVGPGGELFF. The DNA reads TGTGCCAGCAGCGTAGGCCCGGGGGGGGAGCTGTTTTTT.